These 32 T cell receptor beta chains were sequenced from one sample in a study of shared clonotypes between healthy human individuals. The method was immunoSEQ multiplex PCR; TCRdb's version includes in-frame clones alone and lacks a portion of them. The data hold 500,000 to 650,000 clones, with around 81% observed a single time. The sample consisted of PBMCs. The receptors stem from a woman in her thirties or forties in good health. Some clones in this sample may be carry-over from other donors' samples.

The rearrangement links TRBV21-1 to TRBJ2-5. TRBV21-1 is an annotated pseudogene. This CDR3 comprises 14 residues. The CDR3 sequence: CASSKEGMQETQYF. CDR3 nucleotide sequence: TGTGCCAGCAGCAAAGAGGGTATGCAAGAGACCCAGTACTTC.

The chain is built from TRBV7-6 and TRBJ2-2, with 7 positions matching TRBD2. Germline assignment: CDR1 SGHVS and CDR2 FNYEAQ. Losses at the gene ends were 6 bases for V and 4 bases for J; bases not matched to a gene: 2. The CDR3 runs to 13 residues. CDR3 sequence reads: CASSSSGTGELFF. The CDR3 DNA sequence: TGTGCCAGCAGTTCTAGCGGCACCGGGGAGCTGTTTTTT.

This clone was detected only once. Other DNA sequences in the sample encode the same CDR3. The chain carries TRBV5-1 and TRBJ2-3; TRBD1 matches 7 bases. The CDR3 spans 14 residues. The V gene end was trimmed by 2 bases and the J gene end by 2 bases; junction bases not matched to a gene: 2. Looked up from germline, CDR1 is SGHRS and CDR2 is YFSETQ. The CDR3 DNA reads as TGCGCCAGCAGCTTTGGACAGGCCACAGATACGCAGTATTTT. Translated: CASSFGQATDTQYF. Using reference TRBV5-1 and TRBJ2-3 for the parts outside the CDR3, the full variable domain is KAGVTQTPRYLIKTRGQQVTLSCSPISGHRSVSWYQQTPGQGLQFLFEYFSETQRNKGNFPGRFSGRQFSNSRSEMNVSTLELGDSALYLCASSFGQATDTQYFGPGTRLTVL.

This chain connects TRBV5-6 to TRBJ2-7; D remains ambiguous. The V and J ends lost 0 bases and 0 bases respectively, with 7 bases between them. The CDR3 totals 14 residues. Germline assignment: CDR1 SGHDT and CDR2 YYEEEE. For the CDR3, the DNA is TGTGCCAGCAGCTTGGTTGCAGCCTCCTACGAGCAGTACTTC. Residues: CASSLVAASYEQYF.

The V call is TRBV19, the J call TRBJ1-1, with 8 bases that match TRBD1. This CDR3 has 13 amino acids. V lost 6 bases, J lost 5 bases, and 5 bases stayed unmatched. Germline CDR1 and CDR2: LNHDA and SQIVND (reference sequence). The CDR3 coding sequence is TGTGCCAGTAGCCGGGACAGGACAACTGAAGCTTTCTTT. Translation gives CASSRDRTTEAFF.

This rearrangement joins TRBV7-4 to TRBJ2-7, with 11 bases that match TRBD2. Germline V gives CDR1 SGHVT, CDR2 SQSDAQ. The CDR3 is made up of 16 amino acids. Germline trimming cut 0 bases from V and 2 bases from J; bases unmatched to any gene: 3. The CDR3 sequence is CASSLAGLADAYEQYF. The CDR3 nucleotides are TGTGCCAGCAGCTTAGCGGGACTAGCGGATGCCTACGAGCAGTACTTC.

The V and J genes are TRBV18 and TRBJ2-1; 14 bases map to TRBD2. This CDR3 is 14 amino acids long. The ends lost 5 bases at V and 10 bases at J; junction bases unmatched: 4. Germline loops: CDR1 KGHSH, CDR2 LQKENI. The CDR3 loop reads CASSAGLAGEEQFF. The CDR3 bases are TGTGCCAGCTCAGCGGGACTAGCGGGAGAAGAGCAGTTCTTC.

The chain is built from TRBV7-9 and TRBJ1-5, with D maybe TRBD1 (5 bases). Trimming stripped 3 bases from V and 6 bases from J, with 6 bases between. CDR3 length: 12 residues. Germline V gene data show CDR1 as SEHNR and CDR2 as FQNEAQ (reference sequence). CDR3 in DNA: TGTGCCAGCAGCTTTGGGGGTCAGCCCCAGCATTTT. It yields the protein CASSFGGQPQHF.

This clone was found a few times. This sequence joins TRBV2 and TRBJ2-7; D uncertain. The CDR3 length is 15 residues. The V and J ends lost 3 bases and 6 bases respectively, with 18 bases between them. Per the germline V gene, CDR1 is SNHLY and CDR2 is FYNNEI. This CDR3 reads CASSDIVGQVFEQYF. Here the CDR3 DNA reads TGTGCCAGCAGTGATATAGTCGGGCAGGTTTTCGAGCAGTACTTC.

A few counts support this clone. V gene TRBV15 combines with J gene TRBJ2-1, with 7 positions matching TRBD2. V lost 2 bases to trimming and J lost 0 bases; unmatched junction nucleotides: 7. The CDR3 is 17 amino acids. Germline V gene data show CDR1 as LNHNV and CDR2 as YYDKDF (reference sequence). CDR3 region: CATSRRSLADSYNEQFF. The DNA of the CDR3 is TGTGCCACCAGCAGAAGAAGCCTAGCGGACTCCTACAATGAGCAGTTCTTC.

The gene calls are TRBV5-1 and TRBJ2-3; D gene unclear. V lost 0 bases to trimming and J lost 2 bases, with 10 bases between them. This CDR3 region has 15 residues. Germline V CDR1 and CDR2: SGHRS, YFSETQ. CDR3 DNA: TGCGCCAGCAGCTTGGGTCGCGGTAACACAGATACGCAGTATTTT. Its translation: CASSLGRGNTDTQYF.

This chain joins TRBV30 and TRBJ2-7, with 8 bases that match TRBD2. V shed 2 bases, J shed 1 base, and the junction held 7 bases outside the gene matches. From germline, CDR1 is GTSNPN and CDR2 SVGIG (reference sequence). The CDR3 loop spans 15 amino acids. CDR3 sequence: CAWSPASGFSYEQYF. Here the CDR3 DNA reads TGTGCCTGGAGTCCGGCTAGCGGGTTTTCCTACGAGCAGTACTTC.

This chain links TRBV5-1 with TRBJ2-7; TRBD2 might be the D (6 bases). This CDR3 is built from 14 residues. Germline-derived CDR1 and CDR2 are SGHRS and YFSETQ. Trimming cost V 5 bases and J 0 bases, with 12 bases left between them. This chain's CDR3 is CASRGGEGSYEQYF. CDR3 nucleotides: TGCGCCAGCAGGGGGGGTGAGGGCTCCTACGAGCAGTACTTC.

The CDR3 region has the DNA TGTGCCAGTAGTATAGGGAAGTATCGACTGCAGTATTTT. Translating gives CASSIGKYRLQYF. The chain joins TRBV19 to TRBJ2-3; D ambiguous. The CDR3 consists of 13 residues. V was shortened by 1 base and J by 11 bases, with 13 bases between the two germline ends. From germline, CDR1 is LNHDA and CDR2 SQIVND (reference sequence).

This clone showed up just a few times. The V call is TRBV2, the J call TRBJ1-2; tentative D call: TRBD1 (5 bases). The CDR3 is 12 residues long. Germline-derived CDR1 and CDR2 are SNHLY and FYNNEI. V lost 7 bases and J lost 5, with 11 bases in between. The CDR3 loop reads CASTREGYGYTF. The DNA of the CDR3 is TGTGCCAGCACGCGGGAGGGGTATGGCTACACCTTC.

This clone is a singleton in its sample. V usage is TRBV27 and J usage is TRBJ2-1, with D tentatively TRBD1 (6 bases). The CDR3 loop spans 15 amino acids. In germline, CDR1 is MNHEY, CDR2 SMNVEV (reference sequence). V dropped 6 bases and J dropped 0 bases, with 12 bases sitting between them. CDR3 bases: TGTGCCAGCAGCCGGACGGACAGCTCCTACAATGAGCAGTTCTTC. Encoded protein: CASSRTDSSYNEQFF.

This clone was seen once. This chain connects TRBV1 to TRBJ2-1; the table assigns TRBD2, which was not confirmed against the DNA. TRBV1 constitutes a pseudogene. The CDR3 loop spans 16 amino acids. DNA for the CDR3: TGCACCAGCAGCCGCGAGGAGAGGGGGAGGGGGAATGAGCAGTTCTTC. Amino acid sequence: CTSSREERGRGNEQFF.

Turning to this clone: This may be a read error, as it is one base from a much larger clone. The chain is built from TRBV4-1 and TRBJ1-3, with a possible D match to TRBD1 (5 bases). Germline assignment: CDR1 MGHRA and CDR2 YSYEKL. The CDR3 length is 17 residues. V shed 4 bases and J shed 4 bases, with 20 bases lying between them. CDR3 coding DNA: TGCGCCAGCAGCCTTCCCCCCCGGGGCAGCCGAGGAAACACCATATATTTT. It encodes CASSLPPRGSRGNTIYF.

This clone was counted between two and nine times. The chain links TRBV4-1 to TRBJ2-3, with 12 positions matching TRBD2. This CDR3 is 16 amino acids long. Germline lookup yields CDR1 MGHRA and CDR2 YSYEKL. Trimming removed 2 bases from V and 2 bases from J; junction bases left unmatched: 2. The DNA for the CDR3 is TGCGCCAGCAGCCAACGACTAGCGGGAGCCACAGATACGCAGTATTTT. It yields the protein CASSQRLAGATDTQYF.

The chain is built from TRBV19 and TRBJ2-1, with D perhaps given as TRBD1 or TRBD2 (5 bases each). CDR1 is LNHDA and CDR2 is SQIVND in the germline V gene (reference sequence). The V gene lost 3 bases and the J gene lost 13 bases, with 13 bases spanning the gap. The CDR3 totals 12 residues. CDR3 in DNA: TGTGCCAGTAGTATCACCGGGACCGGTCAGTTCTTC. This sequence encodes CASSITGTGQFF.

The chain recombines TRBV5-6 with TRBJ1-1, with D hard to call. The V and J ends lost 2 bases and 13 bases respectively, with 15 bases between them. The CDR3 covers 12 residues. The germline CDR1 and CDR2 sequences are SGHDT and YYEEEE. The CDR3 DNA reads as TGTGCCAGCAGCTTCTTGGGCGGAGAGGGTTTCTTT. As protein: CASSFLGGEGFF. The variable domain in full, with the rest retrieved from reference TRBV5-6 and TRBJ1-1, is DAGVTQSPTHLIKTRGQQVTLRCSPKSGHDTVSWYQQALGQGPQFIFQYYEEEERQRGNFPDRFSGHQFPNYSSELNVNALLLGDSALYLCASSFLGGEGFFGQGTRLTVV.

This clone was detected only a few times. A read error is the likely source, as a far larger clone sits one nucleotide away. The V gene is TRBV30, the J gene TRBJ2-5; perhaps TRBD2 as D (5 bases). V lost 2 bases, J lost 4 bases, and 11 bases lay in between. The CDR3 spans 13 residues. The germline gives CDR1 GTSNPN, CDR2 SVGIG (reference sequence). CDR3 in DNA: TGTGCCTGGAGTTATAGCGCCCGAGAGACCCAGTACTTC. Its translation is CAWSYSARETQYF.

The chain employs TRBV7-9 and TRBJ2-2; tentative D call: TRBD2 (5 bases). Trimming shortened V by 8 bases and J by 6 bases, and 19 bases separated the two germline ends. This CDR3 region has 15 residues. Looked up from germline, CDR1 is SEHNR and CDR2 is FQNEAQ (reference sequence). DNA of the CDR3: TGTGCCAGCGGTTGGGGAGCTAGCTTACCCGGGGAGCTGTTTTTT. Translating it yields CASGWGASLPGELFF.

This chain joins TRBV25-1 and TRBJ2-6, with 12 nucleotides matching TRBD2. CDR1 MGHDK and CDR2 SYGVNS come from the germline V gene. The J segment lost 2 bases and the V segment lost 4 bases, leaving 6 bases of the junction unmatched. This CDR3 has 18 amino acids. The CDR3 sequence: CASSGLAGVGTGANVLTF. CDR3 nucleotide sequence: TGTGCCAGCAGTGGACTAGCGGGAGTCGGGACTGGGGCCAACGTCCTGACTTTC. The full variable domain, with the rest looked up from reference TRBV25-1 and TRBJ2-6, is EADIYQTPRYLVIGTGKKITLECSQTMGHDKMYWYQQDPGMELHLIHYSYGVNSTEKGDLSSESTVSRIRTEHFPLTLESARPSHTSQYLCASSGLAGVGTGANVLTFGAGSRLTVL.

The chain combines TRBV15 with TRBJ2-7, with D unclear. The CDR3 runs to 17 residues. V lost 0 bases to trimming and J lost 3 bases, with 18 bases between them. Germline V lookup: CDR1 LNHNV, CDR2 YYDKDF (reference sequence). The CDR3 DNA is TGTGCCACCAGCAGAGATTTCCAAATGGTCCAAAACTACGAGCAGTACTTC. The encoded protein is CATSRDFQMVQNYEQYF. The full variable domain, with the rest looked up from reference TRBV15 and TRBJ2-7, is DAMVIQNPRYQVTQFGKPVTLSCSQTLNHNVMYWYQQKSSQAPKLLFHYYDKDFNNEADTPDNFQSRRPNTSFCFLDIRSPGLGDTAMYLCATSRDFQMVQNYEQYFGPGTRLTVT.

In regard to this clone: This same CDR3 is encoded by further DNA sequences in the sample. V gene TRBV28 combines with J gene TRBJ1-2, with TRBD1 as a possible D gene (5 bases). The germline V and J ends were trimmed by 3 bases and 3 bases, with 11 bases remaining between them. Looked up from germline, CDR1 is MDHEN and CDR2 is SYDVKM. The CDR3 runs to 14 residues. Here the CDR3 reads CASSFRGGYYGYTF. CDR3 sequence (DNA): TGTGCCAGCAGTTTCCGGGGGGGGTACTATGGCTACACCTTC.

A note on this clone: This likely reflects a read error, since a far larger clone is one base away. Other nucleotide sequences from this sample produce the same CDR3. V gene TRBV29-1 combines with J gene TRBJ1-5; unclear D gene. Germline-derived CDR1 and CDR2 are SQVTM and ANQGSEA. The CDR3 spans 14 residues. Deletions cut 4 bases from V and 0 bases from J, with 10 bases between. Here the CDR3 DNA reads TGCAGCGTTGGGGAGCAATATAGCAATCAGCCCCAGCATTTT. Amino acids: CSVGEQYSNQPQHF.

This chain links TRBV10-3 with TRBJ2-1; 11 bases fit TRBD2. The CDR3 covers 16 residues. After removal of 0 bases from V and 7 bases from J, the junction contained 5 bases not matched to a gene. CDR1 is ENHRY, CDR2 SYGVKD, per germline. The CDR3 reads CAISESTSGIRNEQFF. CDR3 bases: TGTGCCATCAGTGAGTCGACTAGCGGGATTAGGAATGAGCAGTTCTTC.

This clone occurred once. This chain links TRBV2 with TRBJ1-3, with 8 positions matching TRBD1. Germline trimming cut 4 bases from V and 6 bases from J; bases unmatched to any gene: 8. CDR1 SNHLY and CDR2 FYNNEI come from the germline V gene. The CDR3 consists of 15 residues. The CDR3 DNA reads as TGTGCCAGCAGTGCCCGGACAGGGAAGGCAAACACCATATATTTT. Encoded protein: CASSARTGKANTIYF.

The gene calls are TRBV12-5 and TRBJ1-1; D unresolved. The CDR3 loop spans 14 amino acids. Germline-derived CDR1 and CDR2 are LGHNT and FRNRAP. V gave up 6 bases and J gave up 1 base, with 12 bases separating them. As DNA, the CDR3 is TGTGCTAGTGGCCCGGACGTACAGAACACTGAAGCTTTCTTT. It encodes CASGPDVQNTEAFF.

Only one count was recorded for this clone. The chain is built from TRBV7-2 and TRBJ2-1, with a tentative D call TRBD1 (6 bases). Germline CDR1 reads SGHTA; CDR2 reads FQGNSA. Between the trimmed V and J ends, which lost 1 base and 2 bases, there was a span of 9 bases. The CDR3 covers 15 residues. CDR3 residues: CASSLVQGAYNEQFF. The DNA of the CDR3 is TGTGCCAGCAGCTTAGTACAGGGTGCCTACAATGAGCAGTTCTTC.

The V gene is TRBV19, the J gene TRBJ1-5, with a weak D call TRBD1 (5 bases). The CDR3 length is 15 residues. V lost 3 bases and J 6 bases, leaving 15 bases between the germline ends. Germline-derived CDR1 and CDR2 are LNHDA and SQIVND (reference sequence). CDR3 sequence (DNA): TGTGCCAGTAGTATCACGCAGGGTGGCCCTCAGCCCCAGCATTTT. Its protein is CASSITQGGPQPQHF.